This TCR beta chain was retrieved from a study of control samples from healthy donors and cancer patients. This CDR3 contains 11 residues. Trimming took 6 bases from V and 7 from J, leaving 9 bases between them. The germline V gene encodes CDR1 SNHLY and CDR2 FYNNEI. This clone was observed a few times. TCRdb's table, derived via immunoSEQ multiplex PCR, lists solely in-frame clones and lacks some. The sample has 140,000 or so clones, over 90% seen once; the top ten hold 11% to 15%. Sequenced input: PBMCs. The sequence was collected from a man aged 55 to 70 with colorectal cancer. The gene calls are TRBV2 and TRBJ1-2; D is undetermined. CDR3 protein: CASSHTRGYTF. CDR3 nucleotide sequence: TGTGCCAGCAGCCACACCCGTGGCTACACCTTC.